What follows are 25 T cell receptor beta chains derived from one specimen sequenced in a study of T cell responses to AZD1222 COVID-19 vaccine. TCRdb keeps only in-frame clones here, not all; method: immunoSEQ multiplex PCR. This table holds approximately 110,000 clones, about 88% found once. The source material was peripheral blood, sampled on day 0 of AZD1222 vaccination. These receptors were taken from an adult in good health.

The V gene is TRBV19, the J gene TRBJ2-5; a possible D gene is TRBD1 (5 bases). This CDR3 is 17 amino acids long. The germline CDR1 and CDR2 sequences are LNHDA and SQIVND (reference sequence). Trimming cost V 1 base and J 5 bases, with 20 bases left between them. This CDR3 is CASSIGGRLGNGETQYF. The CDR3 nucleotides are TGTGCCAGTAGTATAGGGGGCCGGTTGGGGAATGGGGAGACCCAGTACTTC. The full variable domain, in which reference TRBV19 and TRBJ2-5 provide the parts outside the CDR3, is DGGITQSPKYLFRKEGQNVTLSCEQNLNHDAMYWYRQDPGQGLRLIYYSQIVNDFQKGDIAEGYSVSREKKESFPLTVTSAQKNPTAFYLCASSIGGRLGNGETQYFGPGTRLLVL.

V gene TRBV9 combines with J gene TRBJ2-6; D is uncertain. V shed 0 bases and J shed 2 bases, with 9 bases lying between them. The CDR3 loop spans 16 amino acids. Germline CDR1 SGDLS, CDR2 YYNGEE. The CDR3 nucleotides read TGTGCCAGCAGCGTAGCAGGCGGCGCTGGGGCCAACGTCCTGACTTTC. Encoded protein: CASSVAGGAGANVLTF.

The chain has TRBV12-3 or TRBV12-4 and TRBJ1-5, with a tentative D call TRBD1 (6 bases). This CDR3 region has 13 residues. V lost 5 bases, J lost 5 bases, and 10 bases lay in between. CDR3 sequence: CASSQTGYQPQHF. The CDR3 DNA reads as TGTGCCAGCAGTCAGACAGGTTATCAGCCCCAGCATTTT.

V is TRBV6-5 and J is TRBJ2-3; no definite D call. In germline, CDR1 is MNHEY, CDR2 SVGAGI. The ends were cut back, 8 bases at V and 1 base at J, with 10 bases in the middle. This CDR3 region has 13 residues. The CDR3 coding sequence is TGTGCCAGCCGTTTAGGCGGCACAGATACGCAGTATTTT. This translates into CASRLGGTDTQYF.

The chain carries TRBV7-2 and TRBJ1-2, with 7 bases fitting TRBD1. Germline assignment: CDR1 SGHTA and CDR2 FQGNSA. The CDR3 has 13 residues. The V segment lost 4 bases and the J segment 4 bases; nucleotides outside the gene matches: 3. As DNA, the CDR3 is TGTGCCAGCAGCTCACAGGGGTCCTATGGCTACACCTTC. Translation: CASSSQGSYGYTF.

The chain employs TRBV4-1 and TRBJ1-2; 7 positions match TRBD1. CDR3 length: 16 residues. V dropped 4 bases and J dropped 4; count of bases not matched to a gene: 12. Germline V lookup: CDR1 MGHRA, CDR2 YSYEKL. CDR3 loop: CASSRLLSGGFYGYTF. CDR3 nucleotides: TGCGCCAGCAGCCGCCTTCTTTCAGGGGGTTTCTATGGCTACACCTTC.

This clone came up a few times. The chain has TRBV15 and TRBJ1-2, with D perhaps matching TRBD1 (5 bases). V lost 0 bases to trimming and J lost 5 bases, with 13 bases between them. The CDR3 is made up of 15 amino acids. Germline V gives CDR1 LNHNV, CDR2 YYDKDF (reference sequence). The CDR3 region is CATSRDSGTAYGYTF. The CDR3 nucleotides are TGTGCCACCAGCAGAGATTCCGGGACGGCTTATGGCTACACCTTC.

The chain is built from TRBV6-5 and TRBJ1-6; perhaps TRBD1 as D (5 bases). V lost 6 bases to trimming and J lost 8 bases, with 11 bases between them. The CDR3 loop spans 13 amino acids. Germline V gene sequence: CDR1 MNHEY, CDR2 SVGAGI. CDR3 protein: CASRGDPYSPLHF. The CDR3 DNA sequence: TGTGCCAGCAGGGGGGACCCCTATTCACCCCTCCACTTT.

The chain has TRBV5-8 and TRBJ2-7; 8 bases align to TRBD2. This CDR3 region has 17 residues. Germline values: CDR1 SGHTS, CDR2 YDEGEE. J was trimmed by 1 base and V by 6 bases; bases with no gene match: 15. The DNA for the CDR3 is TGTGCCAGCACCCGCCCCCCGGGGGGGCCTTCTTCCTACGAGCAGTACTTC. The encoded protein is CASTRPPGGPSSYEQYF.

Only a few counts were recorded for this clone. This chain joins TRBV20-1 and TRBJ1-3; 7 nucleotides match TRBD1. Per the germline V gene, CDR1 is DFQATT and CDR2 is SNEGSKA (reference sequence). The V and J ends lost 3 bases and 3 bases, in that order; junction bases with no gene match: 11. The CDR3 contains 16 residues. The chain's CDR3 is CSASSDREYDGNTIYF. The CDR3 coding sequence is TGCAGTGCTAGTAGCGACAGGGAGTACGATGGAAACACCATATATTTT.

Concerning this clone itself: Other nucleotide sequences in the sample specify the same CDR3. This chain links TRBV7-9 with TRBJ1-5; D is unresolved. Trimming stripped 3 bases from V and 5 bases from J, with 5 bases between. Germline V gives CDR1 SEHNR, CDR2 FQNEAQ (reference sequence). The CDR3 has 12 residues. CDR3 region: CASSLGDQPQHF. CDR3 DNA: TGTGCCAGCAGCTTGGGCGATCAGCCCCAGCATTTT.

This chain links TRBV7-8 with TRBJ2-3; 8 bases are shared with TRBD2. V lost 5 bases, J lost 1 base, and 8 bases stayed unmatched. This CDR3 region has 16 residues. The germline CDR1 and CDR2 sequences are SGHVS and FQNEAQ. The chain's CDR3 is CASSLYRGGGTDTQYF. CDR3 DNA sequence: TGTGCCAGCAGCCTTTATCGGGGGGGCGGCACAGATACGCAGTATTTT. Filled out from reference TRBV7-8 and TRBJ2-3, the complete variable domain reads GAGVSQSPRYKVAKRGQDVALRCDPISGHVSLFWYQQALGQGPEFLTYFQNEAQLDKSGLPSDRFFAERPEGSVSTLKIQRTQQEDSAVYLCASSLYRGGGTDTQYFGPGTRLTVL.

The V and J genes are TRBV11-2 and TRBJ2-7; D is unclear. CDR1 SGHAT and CDR2 FQNNGV come from the germline V gene. The CDR3 spans 14 residues. The V end lost 1 base, the J end lost 2 bases, and 9 bases lay between the germline ends. CDR3 protein: CASSLGGRTYEQYF. In DNA form, the CDR3 reads TGTGCCAGCAGCTTAGGTGGCAGGACCTACGAGCAGTACTTC. The full variable domain, with the rest looked up from reference TRBV11-2 and TRBJ2-7, is EAGVAQSPRYKIIEKRQSVAFWCNPISGHATLYWYQQILGQGPKLLIQFQNNGVVDDSQLPKDRFSAERLKGVDSTLKIQPAKLEDSAVYLCASSLGGRTYEQYFGPGTRLTVT.

The chain has TRBV4-1 and TRBJ2-3; the D gene is possibly TRBD2 (5 bases). CDR1 and CDR2 from the germline V gene are MGHRA and YSYEKL. This CDR3 comprises 16 residues. V gave up 2 bases and J gave up 4 bases, with 16 bases separating them. The CDR3 region has the DNA TGCGCCAGCAGCCAAAGAGCGGCCGCAAATCCAGATACGCAGTATTTT. This encodes CASSQRAAANPDTQYF.

The chain is built from TRBV5-6 and TRBJ1-1; 7 bases match TRBD1. This CDR3 comprises 14 residues. CDR1 and CDR2 (germline): SGHDT, YYEEEE. Trimming took 4 bases from V and 1 from J; bases not matched to a gene: 4. The CDR3 is CASSLRDRNTEAFF. CDR3 DNA: TGTGCCAGCAGCCTCCGGGACAGGAACACTGAAGCTTTCTTT.

The chain is built from TRBV28 and TRBJ2-1; no reliable D call. CDR1 and CDR2 (germline): MDHEN, SYDVKM. The CDR3 runs to 12 residues. V was clipped by 2 bases and J by 6 bases, with 5 bases between them. The CDR3 bases are TGTGCCAGCAGTTTACGAGTCAATGAGCAGTTCTTC. Its protein is CASSLRVNEQFF.

The gene calls are TRBV7-2 and TRBJ2-7; 12 bases line up with TRBD2. CDR3 length: 17 amino acids. Germline loops: CDR1 SGHTA, CDR2 FQGNSA. The J segment lost 2 bases and the V segment lost 4 bases, leaving 9 bases of the junction unmatched. The DNA of the CDR3 is TGTGCCAGCAGCTCGCGCCAGACTAGCGGGGGCACCTACGAGCAGTACTTC. It encodes CASSSRQTSGGTYEQYF.

The CDR3 protein is CASSFSYQGLYGYTF. The CDR3 coding sequence is TGTGCCAGCAGCTTTTCGTATCAGGGCCTCTATGGCTACACCTTC. The rearrangement joins TRBV7-9 to TRBJ1-2; a weak D match, TRBD1 (5 bases). There are 15 residues in the CDR3. Germline CDR1 and CDR2: SEHNR and FQNEAQ (reference sequence). Trimming stripped 3 bases from V and 4 bases from J, with 15 bases between.

The chain has TRBV28 and TRBJ2-7; 8 bases align to TRBD1. V was pared by 5 bases and J by 6 bases, with 6 bases of the junction left unmatched. This CDR3 is built from 13 residues. The germline V gene has CDR1 MDHEN and CDR2 SYDVKM. The DNA for the CDR3 is TGTGCCAGCAGTGATCAGGGGGCAGGCGAGCAGTACTTC. It is translated as CASSDQGAGEQYF.

The chain couples TRBV7-3 to TRBJ2-6; tentative D call: TRBD1 (5 bases). The ends were cut back, 3 bases at V and 1 base at J, with 7 bases in the middle. Germline CDR1 SGHTA, CDR2 FQGTGA. The CDR3 covers 15 residues. As DNA, the CDR3 is TGTGCCAGCAGCTTCCCAGGGTCTGGGGCCAACGTCCTGACTTTC. Its translation is CASSFPGSGANVLTF. Full variable domain (remainder filled in from reference TRBV7-3 and TRBJ2-6): GAGVSQTPSNKVTEKGKYVELRCDPISGHTALYWYRQSLGQGPEFLIYFQGTGAADDSGLPNDRFFAVRPEGSVSTLKIQRTERGDSAVYLCASSFPGSGANVLTFGAGSRLTVL.

The chain recombines TRBV29-1 with TRBJ2-7; weak D call: TRBD1 (5 bases). From germline, CDR1 is SQVTM and CDR2 ANQGSEA. This CDR3 is 14 amino acids long. V lost 6 bases, J lost 2 bases, and 17 bases lay in between. The CDR3 coding sequence is TGCAGCGTCAGAGACAGCCCGTTTACCTACGAGCAGTACTTC. Protein: CSVRDSPFTYEQYF.

This rearrangement joins TRBV4-1 to TRBJ2-5, with TRBD1 matching over 10 bases. The germline V gene encodes CDR1 MGHRA and CDR2 YSYEKL. Unmatched junction bases numbered 12, after V lost 3 bases and J lost 5 bases. The CDR3 runs to 17 residues. The CDR3 DNA follows: TGCGCCAGCAGCCACCGGGACAGGGGAAGTTTCGAGGAGACCCAGTACTTC. Translating it yields CASSHRDRGSFEETQYF.

CDR3 bases: TGTGCCAGCAGTTTGCAGGGTTGGCCCTACGAGCAGTACTTC. Its protein is CASSLQGWPYEQYF. The chain couples TRBV27 to TRBJ2-7, with D possibly being TRBD1 (5 bases). This CDR3 contains 14 residues. Germline V CDR1 and CDR2: MNHEY, SMNVEV (reference sequence). V lost 3 bases, J lost 2 bases, and 11 bases lay in between.

V and J are TRBV4-1 and TRBJ1-1; D is unclear. The germline gives CDR1 MGHRA, CDR2 YSYEKL. This CDR3 is built from 11 residues. The V gene lost 3 bases and the J gene lost 11 bases, with 10 bases spanning the gap. CDR3 sequence: CASSQEGSAFF. The CDR3 DNA follows: TGCGCCAGCAGCCAGGAGGGTTCTGCTTTCTTT.

V and J are TRBV10-3 and TRBJ2-3; 13 bases align to TRBD2. There are 16 residues in the CDR3. Germline trimming cut 4 bases from V and 1 base from J; bases unmatched to any gene: 2. Looked up from germline, CDR1 is ENHRY and CDR2 is SYGVKD. The CDR3, as DNA: TGTGCCATCAGTGGGACTAGCGGGAGAGGCACAGATACGCAGTATTTT. Amino acid sequence: CAISGTSGRGTDTQYF.